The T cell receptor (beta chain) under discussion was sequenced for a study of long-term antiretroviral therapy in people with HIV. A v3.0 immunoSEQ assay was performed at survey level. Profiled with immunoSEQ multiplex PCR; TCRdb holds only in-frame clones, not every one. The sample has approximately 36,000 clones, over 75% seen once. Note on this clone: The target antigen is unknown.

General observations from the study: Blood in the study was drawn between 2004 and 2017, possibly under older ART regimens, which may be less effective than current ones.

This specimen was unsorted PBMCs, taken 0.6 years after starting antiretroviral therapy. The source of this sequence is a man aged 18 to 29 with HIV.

The CDR3: CASSAPGQGADTQYF. CDR3 coding DNA: TGTGCCAGCAGCGCCCCGGGACAGGGTGCGGATACGCAGTATTTT. The V and J genes are TRBV7-9 and TRBJ2-3, with TRBD1 matching over 9 bases. Germline loops: CDR1 SEHNR, CDR2 FQNEAQ (reference sequence). V trimming: 5 bases; J trimming: 6 bases; junction bases outside the gene matches: 9. The CDR3 is made up of 15 amino acids.